The rows below give T cell receptor beta chains drawn from one sample of a study of OX40 agonist ivuxolimab in advanced cancers. The method was immunoSEQ multiplex PCR; TCRdb's version includes in-frame clones alone and lacks a portion of them. The profile shows 25,000 to 35,000 clones, around 88% of them singletons. Sequenced here: CD4+ or CD8+ T cells sorted from blood, sampled in a trial of the OX40 agonist ivuxolimab. The receptors here all came from an adult with an advanced solid tumor such as melanoma, head and neck, liver or kidney cancer. CDR3s include the opening cysteine and the closing phenylalanine or tryptophan. D genes are given only for firm matches. Clone size, where shown, is once, few, many, or a class for clones that have expanded.

clone_size,d_call,v_call,j_call,cdr3_nt,cdr3_aa
.,.,TRBV4-1,TRBJ2-3,TGCGCCAGCAGCCAAGATCGAGGAAATGGGGCAGATACGCAGTATTTT,CASSQDRGNGADTQYF
.,TRBD2,TRBV27,TRBJ2-1,TGTGCCAGCAGTATGGGACTAGCGGACTACAATGAGCAGTTCTTC,CASSMGLADYNEQFF
.,.,TRBV4-1,TRBJ2-5,TGCGCCAGCAGCCAAGTCGGGGGGCGGTCGGAGACCCAGTACTTC,CASSQVGGRSETQYF
once,.,TRBV7-6,TRBJ2-3,TGTGCCAGCAGCTTACGGAGGCGTGTCGGAGTAGAAGATACGCAGTATTTT,CASSLRRRVGVEDTQYF
.,.,TRBV11-2,TRBJ2-5,TGTGCCAGCAGCTTTAGGCCCTTCCAGGGACCAGGGGAGACCCAGTACTTC,CASSFRPFQGPGETQYF
.,TRBD2,TRBV9,TRBJ2-1,TGTGCCAGCAGCGTAGAGGGGGGACTAGCGGCAGACAATGAGCAGTTCTTC,CASSVEGGLAADNEQFF
.,.,TRBV2,TRBJ2-3,TGTGCCAGCAGTGAATTGGACGATACGCAGTATTTT,CASSELDDTQYF
.,.,TRBV13,TRBJ2-7,TGTGCCAGCAGCTCCACGGACAGTCGATACGAGCAGTACTTC,CASSSTDSRYEQYF
few,.,TRBV4-2,TRBJ1-6,TGTGCCAGCAGCCAAGAGGTGGGAACAGGAATCGGAGGGTATAATTCACCCCTCCACTTT,CASSQEVGTGIGGYNSPLHF
once,.,TRBV9,TRBJ1-2,TGTGCCAGCAGCGTAGTTACCAGGGACGGCTACACCTTC,CASSVVTRDGYTF
.,.,TRBV5-4,TRBJ1-1,TGTGCCAGCAGCTTTGGATCCAGGGTTCCTGAAGCTTTCTTT,CASSFGSRVPEAFF
.,TRBD2,TRBV11-2,TRBJ2-5,TGTGCCAGCAGCTTAGTAGAGCGGGGCCAAGAGACCCAGTACTTC,CASSLVERGQETQYF
.,TRBD1,TRBV7-8,TRBJ2-7,TGTGCCAGCAGCTTAGGGACAGGGGGCGAGAGGTACTTC,CASSLGTGGERYF
.,.,TRBV4-1,TRBJ1-1,TGCGCCAGCAGTAAGTTGGGGACTGAAGCTTTCTTT,CASSKLGTEAFF
.,TRBD1,TRBV6-6,TRBJ2-7,TGTGCCAGCAGTGTAGGACAGGTGGGCTACGAGCAGTACTTC,CASSVGQVGYEQYF
.,.,TRBV5-1,TRBJ1-2,TGCGCCAGCAGCGGCCGCCAGGACACTAACTATGGCTACACCTTC,CASSGRQDTNYGYTF
.,.,TRBV10-2,TRBJ1-2,TGCGCCAGCGGGGAATGGGAGGACTATGGCTACACCTTC,CASGEWEDYGYTF
few,.,TRBV9,TRBJ2-2,TGTGCCAGCAGCCCCGACACCGGGGAGCTGTTTTTT,CASSPDTGELFF
.,.,TRBV5-1,TRBJ1-1,TGCGCCAGCAGCTTAATGGGAGCAGGCACTGAAGCTTTCTTT,CASSLMGAGTEAFF
few,.,TRBV7-9,TRBJ1-1,TGTGCCAGCAGATCCTTGAACACTGAAGCTTTCTTT,CASRSLNTEAFF
.,.,TRBV7-3,TRBJ2-2,TGTGCCAGCAGCTTAAACCCTGGGACGGGTGGAAACACCGGGGAGCTGTTTTTT,CASSLNPGTGGNTGELFF
.,.,TRBV6-5,TRBJ2-1,TGTGCCAGCAGTTACAGGCTAGCCAGGGATGAGCAGTTCTTC,CASSYRLARDEQFF
.,.,TRBV6-5,TRBJ2-7,TGTGCCAGCAGACTCGGCAGTTACTACGAGCAGTACTTC,CASRLGSYYEQYF
.,.,TRBV18,TRBJ2-1,TGTGCCAGCTCACCAAGAACCCCCCCGGGAGATGAGCAGTTCTTC,CASSPRTPPGDEQFF
.,.,TRBV4-1,TRBJ2-7,TGCGCCAGCAGCCAAGAAAGGGGAACGGGAGCCTACGAGCAGTACTTC,CASSQERGTGAYEQYF
few,.,TRBV9,TRBJ2-2,TGTGCCAGCAGCTCGGGGAGCTCGAACACCGGGGAGCTGTTTTTT,CASSSGSSNTGELFF